This TCR beta chain was captured by sequencing in a study of blood T cell repertoires in COVID-19 (TCRdb year 2020). About the study as a whole: Samples covering the acute and convalescent phases of COVID-19 were provided by collaborators in the United States, Italy and Spain. Sample metadata almost always included a de-identified subject ID, COVID-19 status, age in years and sex. The material from the prospective study consisted of cDNA or gDNA derived from T cells, B-cell-depleted T cells, or PBMCs. The samples were drawn from the first 160 participants of the ongoing ImmuneRACE study and from under 1,500 subjects provided by 6 global collaborators. Where HLA class I and class II types were available, the types were taken from metadata supplied by the sample provider, not from assay-based typing. A freely available public database, intended as a resource for researchers studying the immune response to SARS-CoV-2, is where the repertoires were released. The dataset comprised deeply sampled blood TCRbeta repertoires from subjects exposed to, actively infected with, or recovered from COVID-19.

Unmatched junction bases come to 6, with V trimmed by 0 bases and J by 5 bases. CDR3 length: 16 amino acids, cysteine to phenylalanine. Only the CDR3 DNA stays, 48 bases, in frame from base 1. CDR1 is given as SGHAT and CDR2 as FQNNGV, both from the germline V gene. One collaborating source in Seattle enrolled patients while the patients were actively infected and followed the patients over time throughout the course of disease. Each collaborating institution followed its own protocols to collect whole blood in K2EDTA tubes. For TCRbeta analysis, collaborators shipped samples in one of three forms: frozen whole blood, isolated PBMCs, or DNA extracted from either of those sample types. In regard to this clone: Its antigen target is currently unknown. Base qualities are not at hand, and no much larger clone is one base apart.

Study-wide findings and limitations: The quantity of clinical and demographic metadata differed by source and by participant and was supplied without curation.

TCRbeta CDR3 regions were amplified from genomic DNA by means of the immunoSEQ Assay, a bias-controlled multiplex PCR. Processing in the source paper ran as follows. Within the assay, amplification of reference gene primers was used to estimate how many nucleated cells each sample contained. To quantify the absolute abundance of each unique TCRbeta CDR3 rearrangement, sequence reads were collapsed and filtered. For each sample, productive Simpson clonality was calculated as the square root of Simpson's diversity index over productive rearrangements. Held by TCRdb, this immuneACCESS table contains in-frame sequences only and omits some clones. Under half of the omission traces to an unresolved V gene where checked; the cause of the rest is unknown. V and J calls and clone size come straight from that table; D and trimming were deduced from the DNA. The sample table contains about 180,000 clones; only one count was recorded for about 87% of them. The top ten constitute about an eighth of the sample.

The chain links TRBV11-2 with TRBJ2-5; TRBD2 fits 10 bases in the junction. This receptor was taken from a woman between 65 and 79 years old with COVID-19, enrolled during active disease. Material for sequencing was peripheral blood. The nucleotide sequence reads TGTGCCAGCAGCTTAGATCTAGCGGGAGTAGGGGAGACCCAGTACTTC. Translated, this gives CASSLDLAGVGETQYF.